This T cell receptor (beta chain) was identified during a study of cytomegalovirus exposure and HLA in healthy donors. With 60 Vbeta and 13 Jbeta primers, the PCR was carried out. Method: immunoSEQ multiplex PCR; TCRdb's copy keeps in-frame clones and lacks some. The data show under 150,000 clones, 70% to 80% seen once. V lost 2 bases, J lost 5 bases, and 11 bases lay in between. Per the germline V gene, CDR1 is SGHRS and CDR2 is YFSETQ. The CDR3 runs 14 residues. The sequenced sample consisted of PBMCs. This clonotype originated in a woman aged 45-59 years in good health and CMV-seronegative. The V gene is TRBV5-1, the J gene TRBJ1-5, with a weak D call TRBD1 (5 bases). As DNA, the CDR3 is TGCGCCAGCAGCTTTGGGGGAGGGGATCAGCCCCAGCATTTT. As protein: CASSFGGGDQPQHF. Supplemented by reference TRBV5-1 and TRBJ1-5, the full variable domain reads KAGVTQTPRYLIKTRGQQVTLSCSPISGHRSVSWYQQTPGQGLQFLFEYFSETQRNKGNFPGRFSGRQFSNSRSEMNVSTLELGDSALYLCASSFGGGDQPQHFGDGTRLSIL.